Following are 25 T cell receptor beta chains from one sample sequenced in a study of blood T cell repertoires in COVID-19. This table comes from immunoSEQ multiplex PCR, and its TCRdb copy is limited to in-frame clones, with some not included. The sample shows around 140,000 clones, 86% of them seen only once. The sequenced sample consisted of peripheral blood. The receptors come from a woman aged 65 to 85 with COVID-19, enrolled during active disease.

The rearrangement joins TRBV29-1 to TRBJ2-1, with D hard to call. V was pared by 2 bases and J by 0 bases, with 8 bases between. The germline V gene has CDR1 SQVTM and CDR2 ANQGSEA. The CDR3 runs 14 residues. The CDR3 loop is CSVELPSSYNEQFF. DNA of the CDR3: TGCAGCGTTGAACTACCGAGCTCCTACAATGAGCAGTTCTTC.

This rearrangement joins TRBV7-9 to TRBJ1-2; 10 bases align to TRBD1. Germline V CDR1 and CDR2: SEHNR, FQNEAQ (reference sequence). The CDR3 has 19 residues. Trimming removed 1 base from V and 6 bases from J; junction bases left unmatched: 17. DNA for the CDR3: TGTGCCAGCAGCTTAGAAAAGTCGTACTGGGGACAGGGGACCCATGGCTACACCTTC. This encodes CASSLEKSYWGQGTHGYTF. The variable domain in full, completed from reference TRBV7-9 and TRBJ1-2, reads DTGVSQNPRHKITKRGQNVTFRCDPISEHNRLYWYRQTLGQGPEFLTYFQNEAQLEKSRLLSDRFSAERPKGSFSTLEIQRTEQGDSAMYLCASSLEKSYWGQGTHGYTFGSGTRLTVV.

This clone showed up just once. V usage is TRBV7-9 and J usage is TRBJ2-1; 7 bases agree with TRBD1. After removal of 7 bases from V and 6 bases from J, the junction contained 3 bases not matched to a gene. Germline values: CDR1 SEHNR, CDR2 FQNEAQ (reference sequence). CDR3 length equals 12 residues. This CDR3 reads CASNGQANEQFF. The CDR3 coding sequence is TGTGCCAGCAACGGACAGGCCAATGAGCAGTTCTTC.

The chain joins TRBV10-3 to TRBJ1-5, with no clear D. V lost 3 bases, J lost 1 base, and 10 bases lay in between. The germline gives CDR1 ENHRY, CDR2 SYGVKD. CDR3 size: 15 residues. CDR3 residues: CAISEESSSNQPQHF. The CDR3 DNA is TGTGCCATCAGTGAAGAGAGTTCGAGCAATCAGCCCCAGCATTTT.

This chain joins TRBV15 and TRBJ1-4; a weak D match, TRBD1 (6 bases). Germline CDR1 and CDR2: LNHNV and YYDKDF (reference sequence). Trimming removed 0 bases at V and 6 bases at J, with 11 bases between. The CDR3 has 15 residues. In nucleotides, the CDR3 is TGTGCCACCAGCAGAGAACGGCAGGGGCATGAAAAACTGTTTTTT. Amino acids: CATSRERQGHEKLFF.

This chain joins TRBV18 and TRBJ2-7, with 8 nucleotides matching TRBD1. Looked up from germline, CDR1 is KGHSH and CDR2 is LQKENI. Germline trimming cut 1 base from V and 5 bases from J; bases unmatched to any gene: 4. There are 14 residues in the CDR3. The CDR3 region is CASSPQDRADEQYF. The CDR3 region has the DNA TGTGCCAGCTCACCACAGGACAGGGCGGACGAGCAGTACTTC.

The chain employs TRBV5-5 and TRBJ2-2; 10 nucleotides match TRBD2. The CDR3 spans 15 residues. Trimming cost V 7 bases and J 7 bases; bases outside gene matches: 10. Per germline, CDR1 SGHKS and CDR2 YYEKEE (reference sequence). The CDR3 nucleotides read TGTGCCAGCCTTCCAGCGGGGGGGCTTAGCGGGGAGCTGTTTTTT. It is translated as CASLPAGGLSGELFF.

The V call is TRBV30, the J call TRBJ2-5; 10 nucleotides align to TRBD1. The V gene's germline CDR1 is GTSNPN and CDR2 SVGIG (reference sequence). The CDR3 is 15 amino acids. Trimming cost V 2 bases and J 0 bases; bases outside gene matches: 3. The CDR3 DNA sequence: TGTGCCTGGAGTAGGGACAGGGGATACCAAGAGACCCAGTACTTC. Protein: CAWSRDRGYQETQYF.

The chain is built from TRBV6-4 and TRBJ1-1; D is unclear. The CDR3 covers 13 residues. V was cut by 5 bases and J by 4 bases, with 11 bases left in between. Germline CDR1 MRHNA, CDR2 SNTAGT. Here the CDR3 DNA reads TGTGCCAGCAGTAGGGAGTTCGGCACTGAAGCTTTCTTT. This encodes CASSREFGTEAFF.

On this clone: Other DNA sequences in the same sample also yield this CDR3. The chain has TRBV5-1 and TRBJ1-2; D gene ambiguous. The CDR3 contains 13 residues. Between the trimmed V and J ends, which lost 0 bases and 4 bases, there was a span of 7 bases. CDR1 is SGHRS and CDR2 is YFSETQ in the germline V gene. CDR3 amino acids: CASSLGAGYGYTF. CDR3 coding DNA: TGCGCCAGCAGCTTGGGGGCAGGCTATGGCTACACCTTC.

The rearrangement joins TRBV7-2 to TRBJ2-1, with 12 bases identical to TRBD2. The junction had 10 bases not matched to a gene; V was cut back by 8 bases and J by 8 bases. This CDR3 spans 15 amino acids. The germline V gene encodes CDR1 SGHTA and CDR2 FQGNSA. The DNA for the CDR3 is TGTGCCAGCGCTAGCGGGGGGGCGCTTGGGTATGAGCAGTTCTTC. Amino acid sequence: CASASGGALGYEQFF.

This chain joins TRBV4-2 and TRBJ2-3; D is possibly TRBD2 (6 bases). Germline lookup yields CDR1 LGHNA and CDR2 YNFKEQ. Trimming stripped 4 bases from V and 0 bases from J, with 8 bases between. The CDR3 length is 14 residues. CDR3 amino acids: CASSLSGSTDTQYF. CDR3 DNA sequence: TGTGCCAGCAGCCTTAGCGGTAGCACAGATACGCAGTATTTT.

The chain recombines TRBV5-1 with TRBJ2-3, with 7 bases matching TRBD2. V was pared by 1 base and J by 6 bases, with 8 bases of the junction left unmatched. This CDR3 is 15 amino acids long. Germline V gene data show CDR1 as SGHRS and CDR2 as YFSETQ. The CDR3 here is CASSLLLANGDTQYF. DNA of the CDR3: TGCGCCAGCAGCTTGCTACTAGCGAACGGCGATACGCAGTATTTT.

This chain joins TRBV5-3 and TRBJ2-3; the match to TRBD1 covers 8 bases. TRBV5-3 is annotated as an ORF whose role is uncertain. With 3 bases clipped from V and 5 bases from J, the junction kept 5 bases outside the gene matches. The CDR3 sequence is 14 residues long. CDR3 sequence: CARSWTGSVDTQYF. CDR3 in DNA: TGTGCCAGAAGCTGGACAGGGAGCGTAGATACGCAGTATTTT.

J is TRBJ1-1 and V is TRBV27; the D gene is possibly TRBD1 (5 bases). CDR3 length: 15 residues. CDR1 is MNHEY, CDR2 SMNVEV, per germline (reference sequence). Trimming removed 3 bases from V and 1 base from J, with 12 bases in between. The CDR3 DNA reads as TGTGCCAGCAGTTTCTCGACAAGGGGGAACACTGAAGCTTTCTTT. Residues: CASSFSTRGNTEAFF.

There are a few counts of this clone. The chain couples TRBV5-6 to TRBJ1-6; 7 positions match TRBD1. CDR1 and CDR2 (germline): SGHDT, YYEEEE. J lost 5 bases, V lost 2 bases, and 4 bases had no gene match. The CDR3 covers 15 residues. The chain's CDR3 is CASSFRQGDNSPLHF. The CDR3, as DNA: TGTGCCAGCAGCTTCCGACAGGGCGATAATTCACCCCTCCACTTT.

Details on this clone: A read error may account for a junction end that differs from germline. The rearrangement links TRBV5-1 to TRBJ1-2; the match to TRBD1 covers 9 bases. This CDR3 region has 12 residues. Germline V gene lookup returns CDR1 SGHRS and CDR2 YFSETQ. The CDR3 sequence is CASSQDRGPPSF. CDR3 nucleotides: TGCGCCAGCAGCCAGGACAGGGGTCCACCTAGTTTC.

CDR3: CASKGQVNSRAQHF. CDR3 nucleotides: TGTGCCAGTAAAGGACAGGTTAATTCCAGGGCCCAGCATTTT. V and J are TRBV19 and TRBJ1-5; 7 bases line up with TRBD1. The V gene end was trimmed by 7 bases and the J gene end by 11 bases; junction bases not matched to a gene: 14. The CDR3 has 14 amino acids. CDR1 and CDR2 (germline): LNHDA, SQIVND (reference sequence).

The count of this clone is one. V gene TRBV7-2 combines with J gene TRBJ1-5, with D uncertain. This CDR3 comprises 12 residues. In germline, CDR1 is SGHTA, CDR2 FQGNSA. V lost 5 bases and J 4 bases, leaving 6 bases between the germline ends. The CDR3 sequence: CASSLVNQPQHF. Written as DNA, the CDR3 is TGTGCCAGCAGCCTTGTTAATCAGCCCCAGCATTTT.

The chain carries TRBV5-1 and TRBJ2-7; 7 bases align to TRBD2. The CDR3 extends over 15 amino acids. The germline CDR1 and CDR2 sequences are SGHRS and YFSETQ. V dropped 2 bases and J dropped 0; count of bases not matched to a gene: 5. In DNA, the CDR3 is TGCGCCAGCAGCTTACGGGGGGAGACCTCCTACGAGCAGTACTTC. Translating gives CASSLRGETSYEQYF.

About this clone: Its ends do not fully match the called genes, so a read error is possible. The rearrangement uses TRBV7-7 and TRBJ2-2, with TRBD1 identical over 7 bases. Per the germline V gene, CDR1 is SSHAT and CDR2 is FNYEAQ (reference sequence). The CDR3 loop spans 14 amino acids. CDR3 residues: CASSPHRGRGELFF. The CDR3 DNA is TGTGCTAGCAGCCCCCACAGGGGACGCGGGGAGCTGTTTTTT. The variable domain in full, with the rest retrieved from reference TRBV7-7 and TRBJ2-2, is GAGVSQSPRYKVTKRGQDVTLRCDPISSHATLYWYQQALGQGPEFLTYFNYEAQPDKSGLPSDRFSAERPEGSISTLTIQRTEQRDSAMYRCASSPHRGRGELFFGEGSRLTVL.

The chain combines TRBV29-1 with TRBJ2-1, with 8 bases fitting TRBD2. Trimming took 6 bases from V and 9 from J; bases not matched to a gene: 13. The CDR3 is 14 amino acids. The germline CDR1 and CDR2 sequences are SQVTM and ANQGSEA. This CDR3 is CSVLGGAAVGEQFF. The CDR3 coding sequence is TGCAGCGTGCTCGGGGGGGCCGCGGTGGGTGAGCAGTTCTTC.

CDR3 region: CASSLMTGGGDEQFF. The CDR3 coding sequence is TGCGCCAGCAGCTTGATGACAGGGGGCGGCGATGAGCAGTTCTTC. The V gene is TRBV5-1, the J gene TRBJ2-1; 10 nucleotides match TRBD1. J gave up 8 bases and V 1 base, and 6 bases lay outside the gene matches. CDR1 SGHRS and CDR2 YFSETQ come from the germline V gene. There are 15 residues in the CDR3.

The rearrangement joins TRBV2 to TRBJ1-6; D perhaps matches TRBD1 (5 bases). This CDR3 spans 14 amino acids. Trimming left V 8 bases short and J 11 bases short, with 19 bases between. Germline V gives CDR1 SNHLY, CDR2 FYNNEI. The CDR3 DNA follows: TGTGCCAGCGGTCCCGTCCGGGACTTCGCACCCCTCCACTTT. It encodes CASGPVRDFAPLHF.

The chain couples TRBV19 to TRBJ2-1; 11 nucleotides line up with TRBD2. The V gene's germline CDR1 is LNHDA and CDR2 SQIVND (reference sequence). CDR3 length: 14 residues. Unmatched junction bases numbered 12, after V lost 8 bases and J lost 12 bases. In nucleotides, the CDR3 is TGTGCCAGTCGTAGCGGGGGGGCGGACCTGGGGCAGTTCTTC. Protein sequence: CASRSGGADLGQFF.